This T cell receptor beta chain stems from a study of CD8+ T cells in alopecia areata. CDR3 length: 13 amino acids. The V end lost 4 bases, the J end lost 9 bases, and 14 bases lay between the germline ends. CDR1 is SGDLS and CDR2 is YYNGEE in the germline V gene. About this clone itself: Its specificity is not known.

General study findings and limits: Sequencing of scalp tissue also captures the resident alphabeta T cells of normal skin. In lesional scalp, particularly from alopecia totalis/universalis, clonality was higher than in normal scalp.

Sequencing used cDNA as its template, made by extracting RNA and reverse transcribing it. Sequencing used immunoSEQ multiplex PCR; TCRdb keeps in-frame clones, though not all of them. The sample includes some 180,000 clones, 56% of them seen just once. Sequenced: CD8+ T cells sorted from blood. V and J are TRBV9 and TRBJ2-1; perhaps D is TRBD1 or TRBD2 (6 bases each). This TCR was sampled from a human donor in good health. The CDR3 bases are TGTGCCAGCAGCAGGGGGACTTATGGTGAGCAGTTCTTC. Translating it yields CASSRGTYGEQFF.